The 18 T cell receptor beta chains below come from one sample, sequenced in a study of blood T cell repertoires in COVID-19. Method: immunoSEQ multiplex PCR; TCRdb's copy keeps in-frame clones and lacks some. This table holds around 110,000 clones, 75% to 90% found once. Sequenced input: peripheral blood. The receptors come from a man aged 65-85 years with acute or convalescent COVID-19.

This clone was seen only once. The rearrangement uses TRBV11-2 and TRBJ2-1, with D possibly matching TRBD2 (5 bases). The CDR3 is 15 amino acids. With 5 bases removed from V and 2 bases from J, the gap between germline ends came to 13 bases. Germline V CDR1 and CDR2: SGHAT, FQNNGV. CDR3 sequence reads: CASSKEGFPYNEQFF. The CDR3 DNA follows: TGTGCCAGCAGCAAAGAGGGCTTTCCCTACAATGAGCAGTTCTTC.

The chain carries TRBV24-1 and TRBJ1-2, with 8 bases identical to TRBD1. CDR1 is KGHDR, CDR2 SFDVKD, per germline. V trimming: 7 bases; J trimming: 3 bases; junction bases outside the gene matches: 3. The CDR3 length is 13 residues. CDR3 in DNA: TGTGCCACCAGACAGGGGGAAGACTATGGCTACACCTTC. Translating gives CATRQGEDYGYTF.

This clone appeared once. The rearrangement joins TRBV19 to TRBJ2-3, with a weak D call TRBD2 (5 bases). The CDR3 spans 14 residues. Trimming removed 4 bases from V and 3 bases from J, with 11 bases in between. Germline V lookup: CDR1 LNHDA, CDR2 SQIVND (reference sequence). CDR3 in DNA: TGTGCCAGTAGTAGCAGCGGCCCAACAGATACGCAGTATTTT. It encodes CASSSSGPTDTQYF. Full variable domain (missing parts from reference TRBV19 and TRBJ2-3): DGGITQSPKYLFRKEGQNVTLSCEQNLNHDAMYWYRQDPGQGLRLIYYSQIVNDFQKGDIAEGYSVSREKKESFPLTVTSAQKNPTAFYLCASSSSGPTDTQYFGPGTRLTVL.

The chain is built from TRBV27 and TRBJ1-6; maybe TRBD1 (5 bases). The CDR3 is 14 residues long. V shed 3 bases and J shed 3 bases, with 6 bases lying between them. Germline V gene data show CDR1 as MNHEY and CDR2 as SMNVEV (reference sequence). For the CDR3, the DNA is TGTGCCAGCAGTTTCCAGGGCTATAATTCACCCCTCCACTTT. Protein: CASSFQGYNSPLHF.

V is TRBV6-5 and J is TRBJ1-4; D is perhaps TRBD1 (5 bases). From germline, CDR1 is MNHEY and CDR2 SVGAGI. The CDR3 is 15 amino acids. V was cut by 7 bases and J by 0 bases, with 12 bases left in between. CDR3 protein: CASTPGTATNEKLFF. CDR3 DNA: TGTGCCAGCACGCCGGGGACTGCAACTAATGAAAAACTGTTTTTT.

The gene calls are TRBV6-1 and TRBJ2-1; perhaps TRBD2 as D (5 bases). From germline, CDR1 is MNHNS and CDR2 SASEGT. The CDR3 runs 15 residues. The V end was cut by 0 bases, the J end by 8 bases, with 14 bases between. CDR3 sequence reads: CASSEALLGYYEQFF. The DNA of the CDR3 is TGTGCCAGCAGTGAAGCCCTACTAGGATATTATGAGCAGTTCTTC.

V and J are TRBV27 and TRBJ2-2; 8 bases fit TRBD2. V lost 1 base, J lost 6 bases, and 7 bases stayed unmatched. The CDR3 loop spans 16 amino acids. Germline assignment: CDR1 MNHEY and CDR2 SMNVEV (reference sequence). In nucleotides, the CDR3 is TGTGCCAGCAGTTTATTTTCCGGGGGGGCCCCCGGGGAGCTGTTTTTT. This encodes CASSLFSGGAPGELFF.

As concerns this clone: The sample has other DNA sequences that encode this CDR3 too. The rearrangement uses TRBV5-1 and TRBJ2-5; 9 positions match TRBD1. The CDR3 contains 13 residues. Trimming took 4 bases from V and 4 from J; bases not matched to a gene: 2. Germline V gene lookup returns CDR1 SGHRS and CDR2 YFSETQ. In DNA, the CDR3 is TGCGCCAGCAGCAGGGGACAGGGAGAGACCCAGTACTTC. Its protein is CASSRGQGETQYF.

The V and J genes are TRBV23-1 and TRBJ2-1, with D possibly being TRBD1 (5 bases). TRBV23-1 is noted as an ORF with a role that remains uncertain. The CDR3 length is 16 residues. Trimming took 3 bases from V and 3 from J, leaving 15 bases between them. The CDR3 DNA sequence: TGCGCCAGCAGTCAGCAAACAGGACCCTACTACAATGAGCAGTTCTTC. It translates to CASSQQTGPYYNEQFF.

The chain joins TRBV9 to TRBJ2-7; 13 bases match TRBD2. This CDR3 has 16 residues. The J segment lost 3 bases and the V segment lost 0 bases, leaving 3 bases of the junction unmatched. Germline CDR1 is SGDLS and CDR2 is YYNGEE. The DNA of the CDR3 is TGTGCCAGCAGCGTAGGGCGGACTAGCGGGGGCTACGAGCAGTACTTC. Translation gives CASSVGRTSGGYEQYF.

The chain uses TRBV12-3 or TRBV12-4 and TRBJ1-1; 7 bases map to TRBD1. The V segment lost 7 bases and the J segment 6 bases; nucleotides outside the gene matches: 8. The CDR3 is made up of 13 amino acids. For the CDR3, the DNA is TGTGCCAGCACCCTCGGACAGGTCTCTGAAGCTTTCTTT. Translation gives CASTLGQVSEAFF.

The chain uses TRBV29-1 and TRBJ1-6; TRBD1 agrees at 8 bases. The CDR3 runs to 15 residues. V shed 5 bases, J shed 8 bases, and the junction held 11 bases outside the gene matches. Germline-derived CDR1 and CDR2 are SQVTM and ANQGSEA. The CDR3 DNA sequence: TGCAGCGTTAAAGTTTCGACAGGGGCGGATTCACCCCTCCACTTT. Amino acid sequence: CSVKVSTGADSPLHF.

This rearrangement joins TRBV9 to TRBJ1-5, with a tentative D call TRBD1 (6 bases). With 5 bases removed from V and 5 bases from J, the gap between germline ends came to 11 bases. The CDR3 has 13 residues. From germline, CDR1 is SGDLS and CDR2 YYNGEE. This CDR3 reads CASSVTGDQPQHF. The CDR3 coding sequence is TGTGCCAGCAGTGTGACAGGAGATCAGCCCCAGCATTTT.

The J gene is TRBJ1-1, the V gene TRBV10-3, with 7 bases aligning to TRBD1. Trimming at V came to 4 bases and at J to 1 base, leaving 6 bases not matched to a gene. CDR1 and CDR2 (germline): ENHRY, SYGVKD. The CDR3 is 15 residues long. This chain's CDR3 is CAISVAGQANTEAFF. CDR3 DNA sequence: TGTGCCATCAGTGTAGCCGGACAGGCGAACACTGAAGCTTTCTTT.

The chain has TRBV29-1 and TRBJ2-7; D unresolved. Germline V gene data show CDR1 as SQVTM and CDR2 as ANQGSEA. The CDR3 spans 12 residues. V was trimmed by 3 bases and J by 0 bases, leaving 6 bases between them. CDR3 protein: CSVEKSSYEQYF. In nucleotides, the CDR3 is TGCAGCGTTGAGAAGAGCTCCTACGAGCAGTACTTC.

V usage is TRBV28 and J usage is TRBJ1-1; D unclear. Germline V gene lookup returns CDR1 MDHEN and CDR2 SYDVKM. The ends were cut back, 2 bases at V and 3 bases at J, with 4 bases in the middle. This CDR3 contains 12 residues. CDR3 bases: TGTGCCAGCAGTTTAGCGTACACTGAAGCTTTCTTT. Translated: CASSLAYTEAFF.

The chain has TRBV7-8 and TRBJ1-4, with 7 bases matching TRBD1. CDR1 is SGHVS and CDR2 is FQNEAQ in the germline V gene. Trimming removed 5 bases from V and 8 bases from J; junction bases left unmatched: 2. This CDR3 has 12 residues. CDR3 sequence (DNA): TGTGCCAGCAGCCTGACAGGGGAAAAACTGTTTTTT. Translating it yields CASSLTGEKLFF.

The rearrangement joins TRBV30 to TRBJ1-6; D remains ambiguous. The CDR3 has 15 residues. Germline CDR1 GTSNPN, CDR2 SVGIG (reference sequence). Between the trimmed V and J ends, which lost 3 bases and 2 bases, there was a span of 11 bases. The CDR3 spells CAWSFRETYNSPLHF. CDR3 sequence (DNA): TGTGCCTGGAGCTTCCGGGAAACCTATAATTCACCCCTCCACTTT. Full variable domain (rest looked up from reference TRBV30 and TRBJ1-6): SQTIHQWPATLVQPVGSPLSLECTVEGTSNPNLYWYRQAAGRGLQLLFYSVGIGQISSEVPQNLSASRPQDRQFILSSKKLLLSDSGFYLCAWSFRETYNSPLHFGNGTRLTVT.